One and the same sample provided the 2 T cell receptor beta chains below, sequenced in a study of cytomegalovirus exposure and HLA in healthy donors. Generated by immunoSEQ multiplex PCR, the TCRdb table keeps only in-frame clones and is missing some. The data hold more than 80,000 clones, with 88% observed a single time. Material: PBMCs. The receptor source for this set is a woman between 18 and 30 years old in good health and CMV-seropositive.

V usage is TRBV6-1 and J usage is TRBJ1-2; the D is unclear. In germline, CDR1 is MNHNS, CDR2 SASEGT. Trimming cost V 7 bases and J 2 bases, with 11 bases left between them. This CDR3 comprises 13 residues. CDR3 DNA: TGTGCCAGCACCCGGGGAGGGAACTATGGCTACACCTTC. It translates to CASTRGGNYGYTF.

The chain combines TRBV5-1 with TRBJ1-1, with no clear D. The CDR3 spans 13 residues. Germline-derived CDR1 and CDR2 are SGHRS and YFSETQ. V shed 3 bases and J shed 10 bases, with 16 bases lying between them. The CDR3 DNA is TGCGCCAGCAGCTCCCGGGAAGGTGGAAGAGCTTTCTTT. The encoded protein is CASSSREGGRAFF.